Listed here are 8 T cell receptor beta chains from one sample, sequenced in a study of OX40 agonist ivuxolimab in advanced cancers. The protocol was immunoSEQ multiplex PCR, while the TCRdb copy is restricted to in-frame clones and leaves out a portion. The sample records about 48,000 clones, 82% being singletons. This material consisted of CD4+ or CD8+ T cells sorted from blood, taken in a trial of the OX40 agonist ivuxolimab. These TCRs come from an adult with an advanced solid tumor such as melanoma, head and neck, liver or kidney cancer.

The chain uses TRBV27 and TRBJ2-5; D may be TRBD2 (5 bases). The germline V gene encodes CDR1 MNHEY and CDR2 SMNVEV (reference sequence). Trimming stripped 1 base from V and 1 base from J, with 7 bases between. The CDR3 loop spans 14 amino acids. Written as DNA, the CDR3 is TGTGCCAGCAGTTTATTCGGGGTCCAAGAGACCCAGTACTTC. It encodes CASSLFGVQETQYF.

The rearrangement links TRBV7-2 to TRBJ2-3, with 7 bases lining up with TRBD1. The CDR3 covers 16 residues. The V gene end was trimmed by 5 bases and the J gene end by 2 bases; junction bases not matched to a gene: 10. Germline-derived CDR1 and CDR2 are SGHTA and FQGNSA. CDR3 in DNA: TGTGCCAGCAGCCTTAAATTGACAGGGCTCACAGATACGCAGTATTTT. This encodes CASSLKLTGLTDTQYF.

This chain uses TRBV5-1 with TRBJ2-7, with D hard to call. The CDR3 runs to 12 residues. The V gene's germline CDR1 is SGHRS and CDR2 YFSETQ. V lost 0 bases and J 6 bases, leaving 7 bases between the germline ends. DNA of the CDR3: TGCGCCAGCAGCTTGGGCGCAGGCGAGCAGTACTTC. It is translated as CASSLGAGEQYF.

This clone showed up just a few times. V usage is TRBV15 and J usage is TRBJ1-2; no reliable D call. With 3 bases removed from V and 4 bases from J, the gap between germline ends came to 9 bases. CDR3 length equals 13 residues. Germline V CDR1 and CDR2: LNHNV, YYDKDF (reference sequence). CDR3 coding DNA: TGTGCCACCAGCAGTGCGGGCAGCTATGGCTACACCTTC. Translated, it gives CATSSAGSYGYTF.

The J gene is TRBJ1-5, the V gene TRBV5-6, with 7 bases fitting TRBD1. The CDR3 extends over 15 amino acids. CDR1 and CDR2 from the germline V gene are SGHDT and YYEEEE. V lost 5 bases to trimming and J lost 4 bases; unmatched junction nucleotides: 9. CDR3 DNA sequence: TGTGCCAGCAGTTCGACAGGGTTCCCAAATCAGCCCCAGCATTTT. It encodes CASSSTGFPNQPQHF.

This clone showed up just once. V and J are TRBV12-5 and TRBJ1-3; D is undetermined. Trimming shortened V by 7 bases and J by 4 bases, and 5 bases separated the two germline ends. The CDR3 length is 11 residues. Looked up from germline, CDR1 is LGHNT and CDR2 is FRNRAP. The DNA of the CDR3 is TGTGCTAGTGCCCGGGGAAACACCATATATTTT. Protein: CASARGNTIYF.

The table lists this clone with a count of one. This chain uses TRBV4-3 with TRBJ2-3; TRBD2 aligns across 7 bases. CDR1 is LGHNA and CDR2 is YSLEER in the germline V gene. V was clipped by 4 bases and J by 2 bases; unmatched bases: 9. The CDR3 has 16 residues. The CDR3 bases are TGCGCCAGCAGCCCCTTGGGCGGGGGAGCCACAGATACGCAGTATTTT. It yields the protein CASSPLGGGATDTQYF.

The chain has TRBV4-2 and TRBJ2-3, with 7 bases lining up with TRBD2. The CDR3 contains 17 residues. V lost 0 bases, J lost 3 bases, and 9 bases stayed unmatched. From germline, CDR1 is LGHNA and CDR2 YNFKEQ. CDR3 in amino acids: CASSQDIQRGRTDTQYF. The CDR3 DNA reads TGTGCCAGCAGCCAAGATATCCAGCGGGGAAGGACAGATACGCAGTATTTT.